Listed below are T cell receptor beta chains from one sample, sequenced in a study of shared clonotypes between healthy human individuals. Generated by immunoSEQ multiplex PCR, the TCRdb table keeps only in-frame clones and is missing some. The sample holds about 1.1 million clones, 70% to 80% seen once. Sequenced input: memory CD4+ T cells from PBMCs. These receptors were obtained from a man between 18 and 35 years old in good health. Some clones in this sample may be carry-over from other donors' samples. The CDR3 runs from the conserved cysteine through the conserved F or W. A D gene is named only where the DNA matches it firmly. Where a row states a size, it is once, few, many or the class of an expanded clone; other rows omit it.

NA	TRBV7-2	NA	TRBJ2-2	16	CASSPRAGTNTGELFF	TGTGCCAGCAGCCCTCGTGCAGGGACGAACACCGGGGAGCTGTTTTTT
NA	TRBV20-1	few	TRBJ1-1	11	CSHGENTEAFF	TGCAGTCACGGGGAGAACACTGAAGCTTTCTTT
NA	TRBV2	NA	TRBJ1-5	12	CASSFDSQPQHF	TGTGCCAGCAGTTTCGACAGTCAGCCCCAGCATTTT
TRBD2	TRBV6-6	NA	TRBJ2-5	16	CASSRRLAGNQETQYF	TGTGCCAGCAGTCGTCGACTAGCGGGGAACCAAGAGACCCAGTACTTC
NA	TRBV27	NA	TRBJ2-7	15	CASSLNLRVSYEQYF	TGTGCCAGCAGTTTAAATTTGAGGGTCTCCTACGAGCAGTACTTC
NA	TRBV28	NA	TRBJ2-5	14	CASSILTAGKTQYF	TGTGCCAGCAGTATCCTTACGGCGGGGAAGACCCAGTACTTC
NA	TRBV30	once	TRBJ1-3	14	CAWSPGFSGNTIYF	TGTGCCTGGAGTCCGGGGTTCTCTGGAAACACCATATATTTT
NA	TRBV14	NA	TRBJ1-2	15	CASSQVGTRLYGYTF	TGTGCCAGCAGCCAAGTAGGGACAAGACTCTATGGCTACACCTTC
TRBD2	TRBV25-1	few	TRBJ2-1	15	CASSELSGSPPEQFF	TGTGCCAGCAGTGAGCTAAGCGGGAGTCCCCCTGAGCAGTTCTTC
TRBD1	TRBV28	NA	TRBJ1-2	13	CASSGTGGYGYTF	TGTGCCAGCAGTGGGACAGGGGGCTATGGCTACACCTTC
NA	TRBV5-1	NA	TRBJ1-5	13	CASSKQQGQPQHF	TGCGCCAGCAGCAAACAACAGGGTCAGCCCCAGCATTTT
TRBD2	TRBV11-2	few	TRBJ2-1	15	CASSSTSGSYNEQFF	TGTGCCAGCAGCTCGACTAGCGGTTCTTACAATGAGCAGTTCTTC